The TCR beta chain described here comes from a study of blood T cells in healthy people across ages. PBMCs numbering at least 6.5 million were isolated per sample. A second about 7 to 11 cycle PCR used barcoded and J-beta primers. Each CDR3 protein is one row after TCRdb ran MiXCR on the 5' RACE reads. The table records about 680,000 distinct CDR3 sequences, about 52% of them present only once. Sequencing input: blood. The receptor's source is a woman aged 60 to 75 in good health.

CDR3 sequence reads: CASRTTSDEQYF. CDR3 sequence (DNA): TGTGCCAGCAGGACCACTAGCGACGAGCAGTACTTC. This rearrangement joins TRBV2 to TRBJ2-4; 7 bases are shared with TRBD2. The J call may be faulty, since TRBJ2-7 better matches the DNA end. The length of the CDR3 is 12 residues. Per germline, CDR1 SNHLY and CDR2 FYNNEI.